The sequence of this T cell receptor (beta chain) was determined in a study of blood T cell repertoires in COVID-19 (dated by TCRdb to about 2020). With respect to the entire study: Samples covering the acute and convalescent phases of COVID-19 were provided by collaborators in the United States, Italy and Spain. The prospective study material was composed of cDNA or gDNA derived from T cells, B-cell-depleted T cells, or PBMCs. The dataset comprised deeply sampled blood TCRbeta repertoires from subjects exposed to, actively infected with, or recovered from COVID-19. A freely available public database, intended as a resource for researchers studying the immune response to SARS-CoV-2, is where the repertoires were released. Samples came from the ongoing ImmuneRACE study (first 160 participants) plus 1,254 subjects from 6 global collaborators. The sample metadata nearly always contained a de-identified subject ID, COVID-19 status, age in years and sex. Where available, HLA class I and class II types were obtained from metadata supplied by the sample provider rather than from assay-based typing.

TCRbeta CDR3 regions were amplified from genomic DNA using the immunoSEQ Assay, a bias-controlled multiplex PCR. The authors processed their data as follows. The number of nucleated cells in each sample was estimated from the amplification of reference gene primers within the assay. To quantify the absolute abundance of each unique TCRbeta CDR3 rearrangement, sequence reads were collapsed and filtered. For each sample, productive Simpson clonality was calculated as the square root of Simpson's diversity index across productive rearrangements. This is the immuneACCESS table as TCRdb keeps it, with only in-frame sequences that have V and J called. A part of the clones is gone; compared with another copy, unresolved V genes explain less than half, and the rest is unexplained. The V and J calls and the clone size are those of that table, but D and trimming were determined from the DNA. The table for this sample lists under 450,000 clones; around 88% of them were counted only once. The ten largest clones capture 10% to 15% of the sample.

Summary of the overall study and its limitations: How much clinical and demographic metadata was included differed by source and by participant, and the metadata was provided uncurated.

Notes on this clone: The target of this receptor is not known. No base-level quality is on record; no much larger clone is a single base apart.

At one collaborating source in Seattle, patients were enrolled during active infection and were followed longitudinally through the course of disease. The collaborating institutions used their own protocols to collect whole blood in K2EDTA tubes. For TCRbeta analysis, collaborators shipped samples in one of three forms: frozen whole blood, isolated PBMCs, or DNA extracted from either of those sample types. CDR3 length: 12 amino acids, cysteine to phenylalanine. The sequence is cut down to CDR3 DNA, 36 bases in frame from base 1. The germline V gene yields SGDLS for CDR1 and YYNGEE for CDR2. A distance of 9 bases separates the germline ends of V and J, which lose 4 bases and 7 bases respectively.

The chain is made from TRBV9 and TRBJ1-3; there is no confident call for the D gene. The TCR was taken from a woman aged 45-65 years with COVID-19, enrolled during active disease. Sequencing used peripheral blood. The DNA is TGTGCCAGCAGCCCTAGCGGGAACACCATATATTTT. The encoded protein is CASSPSGNTIYF.